The 15 T cell receptor beta chains below all came from one sample that was sequenced in a study of regulatory T cells in long-lasting Graves disease. iRepertoire HTBI primers and Arm-PCR of CDR3 regions built TCR beta libraries. A single record per CDR3 protein comes from TCRdb applying MiXCR to the multiplex PCR reads. The sample includes 360,000 or so distinct CDR3 sequences, more than 20% seen only once; the top ten take around a quarter. This sample's time point: persistent/refractory GD, antithyroid drugs over 5 years with positive TRAb. Making the TCR library involved RNA that had been extracted from PBMCs. Source: peripheral blood mononuclear cells (PBMCs), taken when the disease was refractory, from a patient treated with antithyroid drugs. The receptors shown here come from a woman between 40 and 50 years old with Graves disease.

There are many counts of this clonotype. The rearrangement uses TRBV24-1 and TRBJ2-5, with a tentative D call TRBD2 (6 bases). CDR1 is KGHDR and CDR2 is SFDVKD in the germline V gene. The CDR3 is 15 residues long. V lost 2 bases, J lost 3 bases, and 12 bases lay in between. The CDR3 loop reads CATSDWAGGKETQYF. The CDR3, as DNA: TGTGCCACCAGTGATTGGGCTGGGGGGAAAGAGACCCAGTACTTC.

The chain combines TRBV12-5 with TRBJ2-2; D is undetermined. The CDR3 has 16 amino acids. V dropped 0 bases and J dropped 1 base, with 9 bases sitting between them. From germline, CDR1 is LGHNT and CDR2 FRNRAP. CDR3 amino acids: CASGLVLGKNTGELFF. CDR3 nucleotides: TGTGCTAGTGGTTTGGTACTTGGCAAGAACACCGGGGAGCTGTTTTTT.

About this clonotype: A much larger clone differs by one base, so this may be a read error. This chain uses TRBV12-3 or TRBV12-4 with TRBJ1-5; 12 bases fit TRBD1. This CDR3 comprises 16 residues. The CDR3 sequence: CANSLGQGARGQPQHF. The CDR3 region has the DNA TGTGCCAACAGTTTGGGACAGGGGGCACGGGGTCAGCCCCAGCATTTT.

This clonotype has ten or more counts. V is TRBV12-3 or TRBV12-4 and J is TRBJ1-1; weak D call: TRBD1 (5 bases). V lost 4 bases, J lost 2 bases, and 11 bases lay in between. This CDR3 has 14 residues. The CDR3 DNA sequence: TGTGCCAGCAGTTCCCGGGGGGGAAACACTGAAGCTTTCTTT. It is translated as CASSSRGGNTEAFF.

This CDR3 is CASSAGAADTQYF. The CDR3 region has the DNA TGTGCCAGCAGTGCCGGGGCCGCGGATACGCAGTATTTT. This rearrangement joins TRBV28 to TRBJ2-3, with D possibly being TRBD1 or TRBD2 (5 bases each). Germline V gene lookup returns CDR1 MDHEN and CDR2 SYDVKM. The CDR3 runs 13 residues. V gave up 5 bases and J gave up 6 bases, with 12 bases separating them.

V usage is TRBV7-9 and J usage is TRBJ2-3, with TRBD2 matching 12 bases. Germline V gene lookup returns CDR1 SEHNR and CDR2 FQNEAQ (reference sequence). This CDR3 comprises 15 residues. V trimming: 4 bases; J trimming: 6 bases; junction bases outside the gene matches: 5. CDR3 DNA sequence: TGTGCCAGCAGCTCACTAGCGGGAGGTTTGGATACGCAGTATTTT. Amino acid sequence: CASSSLAGGLDTQYF.

The chain links TRBV4-1 to TRBJ2-7; 10 bases align to TRBD2. Germline V lookup: CDR1 MGHRA, CDR2 YSYEKL. CDR3 length equals 17 residues. Losses at the gene ends were 3 bases for V and 7 bases for J; bases not matched to a gene: 15. CDR3 sequence (DNA): TGCGCCAGCAGCCAGGACGCCCCAACTAGCGGGATTGATGAGCAGTACTTC. Amino acid sequence: CASSQDAPTSGIDEQYF.

This clonotype was observed a handful of times. The rearrangement uses TRBV15 and TRBJ2-7, with D perhaps given as TRBD1 or TRBD2 (5 bases each). Per the germline V gene, CDR1 is LNHNV and CDR2 is YYDKDF (reference sequence). Trimming pared 0 bases from V and 0 bases from J, leaving 9 bases between. This CDR3 has 15 amino acids. The CDR3 loop is CATSRDRENSYEQYF. CDR3 coding DNA: TGTGCCACCAGCAGAGACAGGGAGAACTCCTACGAGCAGTACTTC.

Regarding this clonotype: This may come from a read error, since a much larger clone is one base off. The chain employs TRBV6-1 and TRBJ1-5; no firm D call. CDR1 is MNHNS and CDR2 is SASEGT in the germline V gene. This CDR3 comprises 15 residues. For the CDR3, the DNA is TGTGCCAGCCTTCCTTGGGGTTTGGGCAATCGGCCCCAGCATTTT. Translation: CASLPWGLGNRPQHF.

This clonotype was seen a few times. Here the CDR3 reads CASSGSAVNEQYF. The DNA of the CDR3 is TGTGCCAGCAGCGGGAGTGCAGTCAACGAGCAGTACTTC. The chain recombines TRBV7-2 with TRBJ2-7; the D gene is possibly TRBD2 (5 bases). The CDR3 is 13 residues long. The ends were cut back, 5 bases at V and 5 bases at J, with 13 bases in the middle. Germline CDR1 SGHTA, CDR2 FQGNSA.

The V and J genes are TRBV12-3 or TRBV12-4 and TRBJ2-4; D is ambiguous. Trimming cost V 1 base and J 4 bases, with 8 bases left between them. The CDR3 has 14 residues. DNA of the CDR3: TGTGCCAGCAGTTTAGACAGTAGAAAAAACATTCAGTACTTC. Protein sequence: CASSLDSRKNIQYF.

This clonotype showed up many times. The gene calls are TRBV28 and TRBJ1-5, with 7 bases fitting TRBD1. V dropped 5 bases and J dropped 4; count of bases not matched to a gene: 8. CDR3 length equals 15 residues. CDR1 is MDHEN, CDR2 SYDVKM, per germline. DNA for the CDR3: TGTGCCAGCAGTGGGGACAGCCCCGTGAATCAGCCCCAGCATTTT. This encodes CASSGDSPVNQPQHF.

This clonotype came up a few times. CDR3 bases: TGTGCCAGCAGCGTGGGGGACAGTCCGTACGAGCAGTACTTC. This sequence encodes CASSVGDSPYEQYF. V and J are TRBV11-2 and TRBJ2-7; 7 bases are a match to TRBD1. Germline CDR1 and CDR2: SGHAT and FQNNGV. After removal of 5 bases from V and 4 bases from J, the junction contained 8 bases not matched to a gene. The CDR3 contains 14 residues.

This clonotype was picked up many times. The V gene is TRBV28, the J gene TRBJ1-4; no clear D gene. From germline, CDR1 is MDHEN and CDR2 SYDVKM. The germline V and J ends were trimmed by 4 bases and 4 bases, with 16 bases remaining between them. The CDR3 runs to 16 residues. The CDR3 loop is CASSSTQTALNEKLFF. CDR3 in DNA: TGTGCCAGCAGTTCCACACAAACAGCGCTTAATGAAAAACTGTTTTTT.

There are many counts of this clonotype. The chain is built from TRBV11-2 and TRBJ1-3; D uncertain. Germline V gives CDR1 SGHAT, CDR2 FQNNGV. CDR3 length equals 15 residues. Trimming cost V 5 bases and J 4 bases, with 15 bases left between them. CDR3 residues: CASSPGRSFGNTIYF. Written as DNA, the CDR3 is TGTGCCAGCAGCCCCGGACGCTCTTTCGGAAACACCATATATTTT. The complete variable domain, with remaining parts taken from reference TRBV11-2 and TRBJ1-3, reads EAGVAQSPRYKIIEKRQSVAFWCNPISGHATLYWYQQILGQGPKLLIQFQNNGVVDDSQLPKDRFSAERLKGVDSTLKIQPAKLEDSAVYLCASSPGRSFGNTIYFGEGSWLTVV.